This TCR beta chain came from a study of CD8 T cells in Susac syndrome. It was with random hexamers that 0.5 to 1 ug RNA was reverse transcribed. Amplification of TCR beta CDR3 by immunoSEQ multiplex PCR spanned 54 Vbeta and 13 Jbeta. TCRdb reprocessed the immunoSEQ multiplex PCR reads with MiXCR, giving one entry per CDR3 protein. The data contain 150,000 to 160,000 distinct CDR3 sequences, about 94% of them seen just once; the ten biggest clones take up around 0.21%. Germline V gene data show CDR1 as SNHLY and CDR2 as FYNNEI. The CDR3 is 12 amino acids. The trim removed 6 bases at V and 8 bases at J, leaving 4 bases unmatched.

The sequenced sample consisted of CD8+ T cells from PBMCs. The chain has TRBV2 and TRBJ1-1, with 9 bases matching TRBD1. This clonotype was obtained from a human donor with multiple sclerosis. Here the CDR3 DNA reads TGTGCCAGCAGGGGGGACAGGGAAGAAGCTTTCTTT. Its translation: CASRGDREEAFF.